One and the same sample provided the 8 T cell receptor beta chains below, sequenced in a study of blood T cell repertoires in COVID-19. Libraries were prepared by immunoSEQ multiplex PCR; TCRdb keeps only in-frame clonotypes and omits some of them. The table includes roughly 200,000 clones, 80% detected once. The source material was peripheral blood. These receptors were obtained from a woman in her sixties or seventies with acute or convalescent COVID-19.

The chain couples TRBV7-2 to TRBJ1-1; D uncertain. The germline V gene has CDR1 SGHTA and CDR2 FQGNSA. The ends were cut back, 5 bases at V and 0 bases at J, with 7 bases in the middle. The CDR3 runs to 13 residues. For the CDR3, the DNA is TGTGCCAGCAGCGGGCAGGTGAACACTGAAGCTTTCTTT. This codes for CASSGQVNTEAFF.

This chain links TRBV5-1 with TRBJ2-5; 8 positions agree with TRBD2. This CDR3 contains 15 residues. The V and J ends lost 0 bases and 5 bases, in that order; junction bases with no gene match: 6. CDR1 and CDR2 from the germline V gene are SGHRS and YFSETQ. DNA of the CDR3: TGCGCCAGCAGCTTGGGGGGACTAGTCAGGGAGACCCAGTACTTC. It encodes CASSLGGLVRETQYF.

The chain carries TRBV5-1 and TRBJ1-1; D is uncertain. Germline-derived CDR1 and CDR2 are SGHRS and YFSETQ. The CDR3 has 15 amino acids. The germline V and J ends were trimmed by 4 bases and 0 bases, with 13 bases remaining between them. DNA of the CDR3: TGCGCCAGCAGCATGGACGGGTACATGAACACTGAAGCTTTCTTT. Protein sequence: CASSMDGYMNTEAFF.

The count of this clone is one. The gene calls are TRBV7-8 and TRBJ2-5; TRBD2 aligns across 9 bases. J gave up 4 bases and V 4 bases, and 4 bases lay outside the gene matches. The CDR3 sequence is 14 residues long. CDR1 and CDR2 from the germline V gene are SGHVS and FQNEAQ. The CDR3 protein is CASSSGTSRETQYF. The CDR3 coding sequence is TGTGCCAGCAGCTCTGGGACTAGCCGAGAGACCCAGTACTTC.

The CDR3 DNA is TGTGCCAGCAGCTTCCGGACAAAAACCGGGGAGCTGTTTTTT. Translating gives CASSFRTKTGELFF. The chain recombines TRBV7-2 with TRBJ2-2; D may be TRBD1 (5 bases). This CDR3 has 14 amino acids. In germline, CDR1 is SGHTA, CDR2 FQGNSA. V was clipped by 3 bases and J by 5 bases, with 10 bases between them.

V and J are TRBV7-2 and TRBJ1-1; no definite D call. The CDR3 has 13 residues. Germline loops: CDR1 SGHTA, CDR2 FQGNSA. The V gene lost 2 bases and the J gene lost 4 bases, with 8 bases spanning the gap. CDR3 sequence: CASSLTGITEAFF. The DNA of the CDR3 is TGTGCCAGCAGCTTAACCGGGATCACTGAAGCTTTCTTT.

The J gene is TRBJ2-5, the V gene TRBV24-1, with 10 bases matching TRBD2. Germline V lookup: CDR1 KGHDR, CDR2 SFDVKD. The CDR3 is 16 amino acids. J was trimmed by 5 bases and V by 4 bases; bases with no gene match: 9. The CDR3 protein is CATSESGLAAWETQYF. CDR3 sequence (DNA): TGTGCCACCAGTGAATCCGGACTAGCGGCATGGGAGACCCAGTACTTC.

The V and J genes are TRBV24-1 and TRBJ2-3, with 13 bases aligning to TRBD2. Trimming cost V 3 bases and J 1 base; bases outside gene matches: 6. The CDR3 is 18 amino acids. Germline assignment: CDR1 KGHDR and CDR2 SFDVKD. Here the CDR3 reads CATSDPAGLAGGTDTQYF. The DNA for the CDR3 is TGTGCCACCAGTGATCCGGCCGGACTAGCGGGAGGCACAGATACGCAGTATTTT.